This entry concerns a single T cell receptor (beta chain). CDR1 is SEHNR, CDR2 FQNEAQ, per germline (reference sequence). The CDR3 length is 14 residues. The V gene lost 1 base and the J gene lost 4 bases, with 10 bases spanning the gap. This table comes from immunoSEQ multiplex PCR, and its TCRdb copy is limited to in-frame clones, with some not included. Of nearly 2 million clones listed, less than 95% are singletons. Naive CD8 cells, CD45RO-negative and positively selected for CCR7, excluded terminally differentiated effector memory CD45RA+ cells. This specimen belongs to a study of shared clonotypes between healthy human individuals. Study-wide context: Aged between 18 and 49, the donors were two women and three men.

V is TRBV7-9 and J is TRBJ1-2; D gene ambiguous. The sequence was obtained from a man younger than 35 in good health. Input material: naive CD8+ T cells sorted from blood. CDR3 amino acids: CASSLVAVAYGYTF. CDR3 DNA sequence: TGTGCCAGCAGCTTAGTAGCAGTGGCCTATGGCTACACCTTC.